A selection of T cell receptor beta chains follows, all from one sample in a study of blood T cells in healthy people across ages. TCRdb analysed the 5' RACE reads with MiXCR anew, one entry per CDR3 protein. The table has approximately 1,000,000 distinct CDR3 sequences, 35% to 50% seen once. Sequenced input: blood. These receptors all come from a woman in her fifties or sixties in good health. Both conserved end residues are part of each CDR3.

j_gene | v_gene | len | CDR3aa
TRBJ1-2 | TRBV5-5 | 14 | CASRSTGNSYGYTF
TRBJ2-7 | TRBV28 | 15 | CASRLDRGPTYEQYF
TRBJ1-1 | TRBV12-3/TRBV12-4 | 12 | CASSAGGTEAFF
TRBJ2-1 | TRBV12-3/TRBV12-4 | 15 | CASSSGTTLMNEQFF
TRBJ1-2 | TRBV5-5 | 14 | CASSLHRSDYGYTF
TRBJ2-5 | TRBV6-5 | 14 | CASIPTGVGETQYF
TRBJ1-4 | TRBV11-2 | 14 | CASSPGGLGEKLFF
TRBJ1-5 | TRBV7-8 | 16 | CASSLITGEHNQPQHF
TRBJ2-7 | TRBV20-1 | 13 | CSAREVGAYEQYF
TRBJ2-7 | TRBV6-1 | 16 | CASSKGLAGDPYEQYF
TRBJ2-7 | TRBV4-2 | 13 | CASSQAVDYEQYF
TRBJ1-2 | TRBV20-1 | 13 | CSVKGGVNYGYTF
TRBJ2-3 | TRBV10-2 | 16 | CASSNLGLPSTDTQYF
TRBJ1-4 | TRBV3-1 | 15 | CASSQVGQGGEKLFF
TRBJ2-1 | TRBV18 | 18 | CASSPLAGVGGVYNEQFF
TRBJ1-1 | TRBV29-1 | 14 | CSVEEGVGGTEAFF
- | TRBV20-1 | 15 | CSARDTSGSWETQYF
TRBJ2-7 | TRBV20-1 | 14 | CSAGTAGPTYEQYF